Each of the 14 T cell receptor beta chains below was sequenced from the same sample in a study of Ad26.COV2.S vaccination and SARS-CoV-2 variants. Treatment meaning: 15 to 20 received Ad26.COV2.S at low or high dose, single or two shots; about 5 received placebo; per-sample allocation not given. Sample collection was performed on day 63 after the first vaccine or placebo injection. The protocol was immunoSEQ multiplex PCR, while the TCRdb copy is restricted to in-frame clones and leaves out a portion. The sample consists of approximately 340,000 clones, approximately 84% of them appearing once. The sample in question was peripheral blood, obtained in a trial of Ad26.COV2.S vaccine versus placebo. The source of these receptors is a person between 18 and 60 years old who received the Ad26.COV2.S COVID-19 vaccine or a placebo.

CDR3 in DNA: TGTGCCAGCAGCTTAGCGCAGGGGGTGACCCCAAACACCATATATTTT. Translating it yields CASSLAQGVTPNTIYF. The rearrangement uses TRBV7-2 and TRBJ1-3, with 7 bases identical to TRBD1. Germline CDR1 is SGHTA and CDR2 is FQGNSA. There are 16 residues in the CDR3. Trimming cost V 0 bases and J 6 bases; bases outside gene matches: 8. Full variable domain (missing parts from reference TRBV7-2 and TRBJ1-3): GAGVSQSPSNKVTEKGKDVELRCDPISGHTALYWYRQSLGQGLEFLIYFQGNSAPDKSGLPSDRFSAERTGGSVSTLTIQRTQQEDSAVYLCASSLAQGVTPNTIYFGEGSWLTVV.

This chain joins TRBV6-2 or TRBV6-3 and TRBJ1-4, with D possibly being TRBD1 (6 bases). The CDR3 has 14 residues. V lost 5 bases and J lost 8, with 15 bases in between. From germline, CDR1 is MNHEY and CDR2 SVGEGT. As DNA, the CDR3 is TGTGCCAGCAGTCAACAGGGCTTGGAAGAAAAACTGTTTTTT. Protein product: CASSQQGLEEKLFF.

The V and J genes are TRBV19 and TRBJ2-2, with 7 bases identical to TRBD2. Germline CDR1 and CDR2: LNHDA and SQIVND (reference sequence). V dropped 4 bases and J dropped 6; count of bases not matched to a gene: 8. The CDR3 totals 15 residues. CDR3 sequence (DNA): TGTGCCAGTAGTAAGAGACTAGCAATTCCCGGGGAGCTGTTTTTT. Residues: CASSKRLAIPGELFF.

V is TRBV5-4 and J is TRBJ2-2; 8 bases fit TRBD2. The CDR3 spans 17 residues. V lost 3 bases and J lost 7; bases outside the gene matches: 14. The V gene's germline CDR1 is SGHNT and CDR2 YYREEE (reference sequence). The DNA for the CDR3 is TGTGCCAGCAGCTCCCCTCAAGCGGGGGCTCACATCGGGGAGCTGTTTTTT. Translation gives CASSSPQAGAHIGELFF.

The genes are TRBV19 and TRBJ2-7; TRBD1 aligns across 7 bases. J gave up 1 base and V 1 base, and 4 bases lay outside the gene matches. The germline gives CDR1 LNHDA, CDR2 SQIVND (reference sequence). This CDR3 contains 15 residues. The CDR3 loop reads CASSIAATGSYEQYF. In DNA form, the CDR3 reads TGTGCCAGTAGTATAGCCGCGACAGGGTCCTACGAGCAGTACTTC.

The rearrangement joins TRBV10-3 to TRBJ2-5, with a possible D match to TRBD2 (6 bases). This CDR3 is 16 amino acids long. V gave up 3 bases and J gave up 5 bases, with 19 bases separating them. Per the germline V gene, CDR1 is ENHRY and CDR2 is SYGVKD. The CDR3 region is CAISDPPLEGRETQYF. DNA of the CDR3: TGTGCCATCAGTGACCCTCCTCTTGAGGGGAGGGAGACCCAGTACTTC.

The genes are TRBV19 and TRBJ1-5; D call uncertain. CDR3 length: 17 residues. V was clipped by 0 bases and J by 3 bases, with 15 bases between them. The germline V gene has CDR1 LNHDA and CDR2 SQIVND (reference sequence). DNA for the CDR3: TGTGCCAGTAGTATAGATAAGGTTGGGGTATCCAATCAGCCCCAGCATTTT. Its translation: CASSIDKVGVSNQPQHF.

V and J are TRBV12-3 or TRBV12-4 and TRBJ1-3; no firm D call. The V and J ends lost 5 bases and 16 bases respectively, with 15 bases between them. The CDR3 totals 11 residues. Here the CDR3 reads CASSLRFEPYF. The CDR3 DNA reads TGTGCCAGCAGTCTCCGGTTCGAGCCGTATTTT.

The CDR3 sequence is CASSQAGPHNEQFF. CDR3 coding DNA: TGTGCCAGCAGCCAAGCGGGGCCCCACAATGAGCAGTTCTTC. The rearrangement uses TRBV14 and TRBJ2-1, with D perhaps being TRBD1 or TRBD2 (5 bases each). The CDR3 spans 14 residues. Germline CDR1 reads SGHDN; CDR2 reads FVKESK. V shed 1 base and J shed 5 bases, with 9 bases lying between them. The full variable domain, completed using reference TRBV14 and TRBJ2-1, is EAGVTQFPSHSVIEKGQTVTLRCDPISGHDNLYWYRRVMGKEIKFLLHFVKESKQDESGMPNNRFLAERTGGTYSTLKVQPAELEDSGVYFCASSQAGPHNEQFFGPGTRLTVL.

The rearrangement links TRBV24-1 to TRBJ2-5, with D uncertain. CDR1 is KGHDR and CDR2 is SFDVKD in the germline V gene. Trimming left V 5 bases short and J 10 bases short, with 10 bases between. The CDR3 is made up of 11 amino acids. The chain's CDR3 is CATSGGWDQYF. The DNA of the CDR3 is TGTGCCACCAGTGGGGGATGGGACCAGTACTTC.

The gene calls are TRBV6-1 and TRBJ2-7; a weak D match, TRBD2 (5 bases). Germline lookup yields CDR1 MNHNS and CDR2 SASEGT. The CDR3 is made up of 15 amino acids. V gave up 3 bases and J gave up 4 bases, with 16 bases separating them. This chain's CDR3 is CASSDRRVQSYEQYF. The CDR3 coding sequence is TGTGCCAGCAGTGATCGGCGGGTACAGAGTTACGAGCAGTACTTC.

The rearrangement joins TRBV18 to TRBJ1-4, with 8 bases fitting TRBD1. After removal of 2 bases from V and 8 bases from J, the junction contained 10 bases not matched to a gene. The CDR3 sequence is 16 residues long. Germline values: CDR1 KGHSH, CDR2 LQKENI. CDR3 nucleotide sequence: TGTGCCAGCTCACCATTCGAACTAGGACAGGGAGAAAAACTGTTTTTT. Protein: CASSPFELGQGEKLFF.

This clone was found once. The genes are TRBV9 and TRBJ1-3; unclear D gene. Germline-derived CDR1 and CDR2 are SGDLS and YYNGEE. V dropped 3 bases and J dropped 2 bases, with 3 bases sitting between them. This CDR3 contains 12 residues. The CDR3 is CASSGAGNTIYF. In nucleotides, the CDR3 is TGTGCCAGCAGCGGGGCTGGAAACACCATATATTTT.

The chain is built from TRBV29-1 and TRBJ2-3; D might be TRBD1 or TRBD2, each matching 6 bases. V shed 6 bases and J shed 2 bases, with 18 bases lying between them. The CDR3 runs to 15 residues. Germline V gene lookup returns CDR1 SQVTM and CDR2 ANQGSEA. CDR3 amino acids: CSVLLGGSFTDTQYF. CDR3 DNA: TGCAGCGTCTTATTGGGGGGCTCTTTCACAGATACGCAGTATTTT.